These T cell receptor beta chains were read from a single sample in a study of PD-1 blockade in classical Hodgkin lymphoma. Here immunoSEQ multiplex PCR was the method, and the copy in TCRdb shows in-frame clones only, minus some. The repertoire holds approximately 61,000 clones, with 75% to 90% as singletons. This material consisted of peripheral blood mononuclear cells (PBMCs), taken at baseline. The receptors stem from a human donor with classical Hodgkin lymphoma. Each CDR3 is given with its conserved first and last residue. The order of the fields is J gene, D gene, clone size, V gene, CDR3 protein, CDR3 DNA. D genes are given only for firm matches. Size tells how often a clone was seen (once, few, many) or the class of an expanded clone, and some rows leave it out.

>TRBJ1-4|TRBD1|-|TRBV6-5
CASSYTTGTNEKLFF
TGTGCCAGCAGTTACACGACAGGGACTAATGAAAAACTGTTTTTT
>TRBJ2-7|TRBD1|-|TRBV29-1
CSVLRDRESEQYF
TGCAGCGTACTCCGGGACAGGGAGTCCGAGCAGTACTTC
>TRBJ1-2|-|-|TRBV29-1
CSVITGTYGYTF
TGCAGCGTTATTACAGGGACCTATGGCTACACCTTC
>TRBJ2-7|TRBD1|-|TRBV10-1
CASSESTGYEQYF
TGCGCCAGCAGTGAGTCGACAGGGTACGAGCAGTACTTC
>TRBJ2-7|-|-|TRBV2
CASSLTPGHASYEQYF
TGTGCCAGCAGTTTAACTCCGGGACATGCCTCCTACGAGCAGTACTTC
>TRBJ2-2|-|-|TRBV5-1
CASFGEPTNTGELFF
TGCGCCAGCTTCGGGGAGCCAACTAACACCGGGGAGCTGTTTTTT
>TRBJ1-3|-|-|TRBV6-6
CASLHGASGNTIYF
TGTGCCAGCCTTCACGGGGCTTCGGGAAACACCATATATTTT
>TRBJ1-2|-|-|TRBV2
CAIRGGYTF
TGTGCCATTCGGGGTGGCTACACCTTC
>TRBJ2-1|-|-|TRBV2
CASSLGAFLYNEQFF
TGTGCCAGCAGCCTGGGGGCATTCCTATACAATGAGCAGTTCTTC
>TRBJ1-5|-|-|TRBV6-6
CASSYFSSGQPQHF
TGTGCCAGCAGTTACTTCAGCTCGGGTCAGCCCCAGCATTTT
>TRBJ2-2|-|-|TRBV6-5
CASSYSLGPTGELFF
TGTGCCAGCAGCTACTCCTTAGGGCCAACCGGGGAGCTGTTTTTT
>TRBJ2-7|-|-|TRBV5-6
CASSGNPQGYEQYF
TGTGCCAGCAGCGGGAATCCTCAGGGGTACGAGCAGTACTTC
>TRBJ2-2|TRBD1|-|TRBV5-1
CAITTGATGELFF
TGCGCCATTACGACAGGGGCCACCGGGGAGCTGTTTTTT
>TRBJ1-4|-|-|TRBV27
CASGRRMNDEKLFF
TGTGCCAGCGGCCGCCGTATGAATGATGAAAAACTGTTTTTT
>TRBJ1-1|-|-|TRBV11-1
CASSFRGRGAPNTEAFF
TGTGCCAGCAGCTTCAGGGGTCGGGGAGCCCCGAACACTGAAGCTTTCTTT
>TRBJ1-6|-|-|TRBV5-1
CASSLAGTRNNSPLHF
TGCGCCAGCAGCTTGGCCGGGACGCGCAATAATTCACCCCTCCACTTT
>TRBJ1-1|-|few|TRBV6-5
CASSYGRNTEAFF
TGTGCCAGCAGTTACGGGCGGAACACTGAAGCTTTCTTT
>TRBJ1-3|-|-|TRBV6-6
CASRDKKGRNTIYF
TGTGCCAGCAGAGACAAGAAGGGGAGAAACACCATATATTTT
>TRBJ1-2|-|-|TRBV15
CATSGGLWSGYGYTF
TGTGCCACCAGCGGGGGGCTCTGGTCCGGCTATGGCTACACCTTC
>TRBJ1-1|-|-|TRBV6-1
CASSEAPAWTEAFF
TGTGCCAGCAGTGAAGCCCCCGCATGGACTGAAGCTTTCTTT
>TRBJ1-2|TRBD1|-|TRBV27
CARPGQTNYGYTF
TGTGCCAGACCGGGACAGACAAACTATGGCTACACCTTC
>TRBJ2-7|-|-|TRBV5-6
CASSPTGWDGGLYEQYF
TGTGCCAGCAGCCCGACGGGGTGGGACGGTGGATTATACGAGCAGTACTTC